These 3 T cell receptor beta chains were sequenced from one sample in a study of T cell responses to AZD1222 COVID-19 vaccine. Libraries were prepared by immunoSEQ multiplex PCR; TCRdb keeps only in-frame clonotypes and omits some of them. The table lists 120,000 or so clones, 90% of them singletons. The sequencing used peripheral blood, collected on day 0 of AZD1222 vaccination. Receptor source: an adult in good health.

In DNA form, the CDR3 reads TGTGCCAGCAGACCCGACAGATCCTACGAGCAGTACTTC. Encoded protein: CASRPDRSYEQYF. The J gene is TRBJ2-7, the V gene TRBV7-2; possible D gene TRBD1, 5 bases. V shed 6 bases and J shed 1 base, with 10 bases lying between them. The CDR3 extends over 13 amino acids. Germline CDR1 reads SGHTA; CDR2 reads FQGNSA.

The rearrangement joins TRBV4-2 to TRBJ1-4, with D possibly being TRBD1 (6 bases). Germline V gene lookup returns CDR1 LGHNA and CDR2 YNFKEQ. Trimming stripped 3 bases from V and 3 bases from J, with 17 bases between. This CDR3 has 17 residues. The CDR3 region has the DNA TGTGCCAGCAGCCATGGACAGCCGCTTGGCGCTAATGAAAAACTGTTTTTT. Encoded protein: CASSHGQPLGANEKLFF.

The CDR3 loop is CASSGSGASSYNEQFF. CDR3 coding DNA: TGTGCCAGCAGTGGTAGCGGAGCGTCGTCCTACAATGAGCAGTTCTTC. The V gene is TRBV28, the J gene TRBJ2-1, with D possibly TRBD2 on 6 matching bases. V gave up 5 bases and J gave up 1 base, with 15 bases separating them. Germline lookup yields CDR1 MDHEN and CDR2 SYDVKM. The CDR3 spans 16 residues.